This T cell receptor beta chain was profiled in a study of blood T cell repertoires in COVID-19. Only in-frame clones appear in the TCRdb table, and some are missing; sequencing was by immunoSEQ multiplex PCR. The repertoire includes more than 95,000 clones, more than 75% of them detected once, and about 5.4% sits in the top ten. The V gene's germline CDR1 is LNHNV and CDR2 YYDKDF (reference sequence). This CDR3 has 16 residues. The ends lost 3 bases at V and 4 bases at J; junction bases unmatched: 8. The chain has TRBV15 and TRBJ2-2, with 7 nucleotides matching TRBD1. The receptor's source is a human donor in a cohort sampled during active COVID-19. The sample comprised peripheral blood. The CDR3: CATSRKPGQITGELFF. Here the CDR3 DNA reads TGTGCCACCAGCAGGAAACCGGGACAGATCACCGGGGAGCTGTTTTTT.